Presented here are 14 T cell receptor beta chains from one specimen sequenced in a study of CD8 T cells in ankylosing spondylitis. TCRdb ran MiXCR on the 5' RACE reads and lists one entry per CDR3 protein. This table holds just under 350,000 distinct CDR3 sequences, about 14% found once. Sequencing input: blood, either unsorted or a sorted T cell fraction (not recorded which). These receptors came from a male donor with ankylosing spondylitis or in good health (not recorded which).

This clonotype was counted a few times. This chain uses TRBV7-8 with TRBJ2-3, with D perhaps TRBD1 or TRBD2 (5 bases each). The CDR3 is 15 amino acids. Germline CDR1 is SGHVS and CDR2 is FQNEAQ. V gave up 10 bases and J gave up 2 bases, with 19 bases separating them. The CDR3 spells CATSDSSRVTDTQYF. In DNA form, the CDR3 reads TGTGCCACCTCAGACAGTTCGCGGGTCACAGATACGCAGTATTTT.

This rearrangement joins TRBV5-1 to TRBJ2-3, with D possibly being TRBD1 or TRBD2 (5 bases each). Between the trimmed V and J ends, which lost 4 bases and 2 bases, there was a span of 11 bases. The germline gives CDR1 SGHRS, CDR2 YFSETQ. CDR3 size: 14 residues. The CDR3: CASSRDGSTDTQYF. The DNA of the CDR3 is TGCGCCAGCAGCCGGGACGGATCCACAGATACGCAGTATTTT.

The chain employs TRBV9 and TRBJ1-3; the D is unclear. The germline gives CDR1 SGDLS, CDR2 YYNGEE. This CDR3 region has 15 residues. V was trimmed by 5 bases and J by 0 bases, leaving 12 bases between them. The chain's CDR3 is CASSVGGYSGNTIYF. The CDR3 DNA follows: TGTGCCAGCAGTGTCGGAGGTTACTCTGGAAACACCATATATTTT.

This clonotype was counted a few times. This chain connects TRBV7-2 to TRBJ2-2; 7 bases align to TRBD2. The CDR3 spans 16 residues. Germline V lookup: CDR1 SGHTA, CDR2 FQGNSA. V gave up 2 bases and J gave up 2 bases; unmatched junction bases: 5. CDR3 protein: CASSLLPSGNTGELFF. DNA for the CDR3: TGTGCCAGCAGCTTACTCCCTAGCGGAAACACCGGGGAGCTGTTTTTT.

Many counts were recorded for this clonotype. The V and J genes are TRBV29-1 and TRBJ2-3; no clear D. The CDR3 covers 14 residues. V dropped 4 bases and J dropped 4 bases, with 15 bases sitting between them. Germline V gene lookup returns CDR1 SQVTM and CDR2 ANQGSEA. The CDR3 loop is CSVGMASSSDTQYF. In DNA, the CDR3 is TGCAGCGTTGGTATGGCTAGTTCATCAGATACGCAGTATTTT.

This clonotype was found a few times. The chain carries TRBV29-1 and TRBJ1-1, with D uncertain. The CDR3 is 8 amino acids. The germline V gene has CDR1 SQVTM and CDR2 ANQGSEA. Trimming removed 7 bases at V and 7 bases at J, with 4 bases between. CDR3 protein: CSEVEAFF. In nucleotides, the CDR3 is TGCAGCGAGGTTGAAGCTTTCTTT.

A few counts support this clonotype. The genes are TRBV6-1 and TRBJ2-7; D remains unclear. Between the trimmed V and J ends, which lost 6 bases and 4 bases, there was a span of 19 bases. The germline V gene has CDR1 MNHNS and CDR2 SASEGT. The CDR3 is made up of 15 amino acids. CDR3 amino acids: CASSIGRSPMYEQYF. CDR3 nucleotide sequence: TGTGCCAGCAGCATTGGACGGTCACCTATGTACGAGCAGTACTTC.

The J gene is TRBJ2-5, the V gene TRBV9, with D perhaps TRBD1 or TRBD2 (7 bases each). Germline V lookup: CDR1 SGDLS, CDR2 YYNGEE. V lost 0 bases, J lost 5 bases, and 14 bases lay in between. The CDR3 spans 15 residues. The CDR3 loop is CASSVAGGATETQYF. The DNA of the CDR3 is TGTGCCAGCAGCGTAGCAGGGGGGGCGACCGAGACCCAGTACTTC.

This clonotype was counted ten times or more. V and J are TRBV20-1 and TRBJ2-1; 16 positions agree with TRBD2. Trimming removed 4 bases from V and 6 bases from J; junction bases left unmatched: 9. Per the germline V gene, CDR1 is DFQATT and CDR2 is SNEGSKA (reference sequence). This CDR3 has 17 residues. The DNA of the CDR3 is TGCAGTGCTAAGGCCGGGACTAGCGGGAGGGCCCCCAATGAGCAGTTCTTC. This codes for CSAKAGTSGRAPNEQFF.

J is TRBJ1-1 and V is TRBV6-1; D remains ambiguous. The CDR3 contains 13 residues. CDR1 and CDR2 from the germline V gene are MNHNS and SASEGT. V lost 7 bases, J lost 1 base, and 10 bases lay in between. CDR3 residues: CASTRDSNTEAFF. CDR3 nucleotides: TGTGCCAGCACCCGGGATTCGAACACTGAAGCTTTCTTT.

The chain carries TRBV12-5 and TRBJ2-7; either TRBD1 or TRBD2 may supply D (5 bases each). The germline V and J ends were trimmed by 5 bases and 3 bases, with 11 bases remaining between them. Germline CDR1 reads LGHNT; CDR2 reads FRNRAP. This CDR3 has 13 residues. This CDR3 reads CASGRDGDYEQYF. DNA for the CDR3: TGTGCTAGTGGTCGGGACGGAGACTACGAGCAGTACTTC.

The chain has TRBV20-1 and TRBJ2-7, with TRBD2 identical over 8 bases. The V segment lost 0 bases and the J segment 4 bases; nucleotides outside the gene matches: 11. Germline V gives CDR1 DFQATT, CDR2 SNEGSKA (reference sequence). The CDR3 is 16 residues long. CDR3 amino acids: CSARDIRASGSYEQYF. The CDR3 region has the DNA TGCAGTGCTAGAGATATAAGGGCTAGCGGGTCATACGAGCAGTACTTC.

In DNA, the CDR3 is TGCGCCAGCAGTTTTTCCCGGACTAGCGGAGGCCAAGAGACCCAGTACTTC. Protein: CASSFSRTSGGQETQYF. The chain links TRBV5-1 to TRBJ2-5; the match to TRBD2 covers 10 bases. CDR3 length equals 17 residues. Per the germline V gene, CDR1 is SGHRS and CDR2 is YFSETQ. The trim removed 5 bases at V and 1 base at J, leaving 11 bases unmatched.

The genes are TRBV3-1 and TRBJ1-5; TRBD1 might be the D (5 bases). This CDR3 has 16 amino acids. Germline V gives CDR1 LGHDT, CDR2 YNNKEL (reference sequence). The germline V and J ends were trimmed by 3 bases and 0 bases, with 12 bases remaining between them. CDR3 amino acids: CASSHSGGYSNQPQHF. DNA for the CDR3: TGTGCCAGCAGCCACTCGGGGGGATATAGCAATCAGCCCCAGCATTTT.